The 18 T cell receptor beta chains below all came from one sample that was sequenced in a study of PD-1 blockade in classical Hodgkin lymphoma. There was relapse after autologous stem cell transplantation in every patient, and there was variation in brentuximab vedotin exposure. Assay used: immunoSEQ multiplex PCR; TCRdb lists only in-frame clones, some missing. The sample includes some 95,000 clones, 75% to 90% of them seen just once. The source material was peripheral blood mononuclear cells (PBMCs), sampled before the second cycle of nivolumab. The receptors shown here come from a human donor with classical Hodgkin lymphoma.

For the CDR3, the DNA is TGTGCCAGCACTCCGGGCGCCCCCTATTATGGCTACACCTTC. Translated, it gives CASTPGAPYYGYTF. This chain joins TRBV6-6 and TRBJ1-2; D unclear. CDR3 size: 14 residues. The germline gives CDR1 MNHNY, CDR2 SVGAGI (reference sequence). Trimming removed 7 bases from V and 5 bases from J, with 17 bases in between.

The V and J genes are TRBV5-5 and TRBJ2-7, with 7 bases fitting TRBD2. Trimming at V came to 0 bases and at J to 0 bases, leaving 3 bases not matched to a gene. From germline, CDR1 is SGHKS and CDR2 YYEKEE (reference sequence). This CDR3 spans 15 amino acids. The CDR3 coding sequence is TGTGCCAGCAGCTTGGGGCCGGGGGGCTCCTACGAGCAGTACTTC. It is translated as CASSLGPGGSYEQYF.

The DNA for the CDR3 is TGTGCCAGCAGTGAATATAATACAGGGACAGACTATGGCTACACCTTC. Protein product: CASSEYNTGTDYGYTF. The chain carries TRBV25-1 and TRBJ1-2, with 7 bases identical to TRBD1. The germline V gene has CDR1 MGHDK and CDR2 SYGVNS. The CDR3 is 16 amino acids. Trimming cost V 0 bases and J 3 bases; bases outside gene matches: 7.

The V gene is TRBV9, the J gene TRBJ2-1, with a weak D call TRBD1 (6 bases). Trimming removed 3 bases at V and 4 bases at J, with 14 bases between. The germline V gene has CDR1 SGDLS and CDR2 YYNGEE. The CDR3 covers 15 residues. The CDR3 region has the DNA TGTGCCAGCAGCGCCCAGGGGACGGATTACAATGAGCAGTTCTTC. This gives the protein CASSAQGTDYNEQFF.

V gene TRBV10-3 combines with J gene TRBJ2-7, with D possibly matching TRBD1 (6 bases). This CDR3 spans 12 amino acids. The V and J ends lost 5 bases and 2 bases respectively, with 7 bases between them. Germline CDR1 and CDR2: ENHRY and SYGVKD. CDR3 sequence (DNA): TGTGCCATCAGTTGGGACACCTACGAGCAGTACTTC. Translating it yields CAISWDTYEQYF.

This sequence joins TRBV5-1 and TRBJ1-1, with D unresolved. The CDR3 has 15 residues. Trimming removed 0 bases from V and 7 bases from J, with 16 bases in between. Germline V gives CDR1 SGHRS, CDR2 YFSETQ. The DNA of the CDR3 is TGCGCCAGCAGCTTGGCTCTGGGCCGAGACATTGAAGCTTTCTTT. Residues: CASSLALGRDIEAFF.

V is TRBV28 and J is TRBJ1-4, with D perhaps matching TRBD1 (5 bases). This CDR3 is 15 amino acids long. V lost 8 bases and J 8 bases, leaving 21 bases between the germline ends. Germline V gene lookup returns CDR1 MDHEN and CDR2 SYDVKM. CDR3 sequence (DNA): TGTGCCAGCCGTATAGGGGCGAATCGAGGCGAAAAACTGTTTTTT. It codes for CASRIGANRGEKLFF.

The chain has TRBV6-5 and TRBJ2-5, with D possibly being TRBD1 (5 bases). V was trimmed by 0 bases and J by 4 bases, leaving 12 bases between them. The CDR3 sequence is 15 residues long. Germline V gene data show CDR1 as MNHEY and CDR2 as SVGAGI. Here the CDR3 reads CASSYSRQGPETQYF. Written as DNA, the CDR3 is TGTGCCAGCAGTTACTCACGGCAGGGTCCAGAGACCCAGTACTTC.

The rearrangement uses TRBV7-8 and TRBJ2-2; D possibly matches TRBD1 or TRBD2 (5 bases each). The CDR3 runs 14 residues. V gave up 5 bases and J gave up 4 bases, with 11 bases separating them. Germline CDR1 is SGHVS and CDR2 is FQNEAQ. The DNA for the CDR3 is TGTGCCAGCAGCCCGGGGACGTTCACCGGGGAGCTGTTTTTT. Its translation is CASSPGTFTGELFF.

The chain links TRBV5-4 to TRBJ1-6, with D unclear. V was trimmed by 2 bases and J by 9 bases, leaving 15 bases between them. This CDR3 is 15 amino acids long. The V gene's germline CDR1 is SGHNT and CDR2 YYREEE (reference sequence). The CDR3 sequence is CASSLQSGWSSPLHF. As DNA, the CDR3 is TGTGCCAGCAGCTTACAGTCTGGATGGAGTTCACCCCTCCACTTT.

The chain is built from TRBV10-3 and TRBJ2-3, with 9 bases fitting TRBD1. This CDR3 has 17 residues. The trim removed 2 bases at V and 2 bases at J, leaving 8 bases unmatched. Germline V lookup: CDR1 ENHRY, CDR2 SYGVKD. In nucleotides, the CDR3 is TGTGCCATCAGTGAGACCGGGACAGGGCCTTCCACAGATACGCAGTATTTT. This codes for CAISETGTGPSTDTQYF.

This chain links TRBV28 with TRBJ2-3, with D possibly TRBD1 on 6 matching bases. Trimming left V 3 bases short and J 0 bases short, with 16 bases between. CDR3 length: 17 amino acids. Germline assignment: CDR1 MDHEN and CDR2 SYDVKM. CDR3 bases: TGTGCCAGCAGTTTTACCGTAGGGGGTCCTAGCACAGATACGCAGTATTTT. Amino acids: CASSFTVGGPSTDTQYF.

The chain couples TRBV19 to TRBJ2-1, with 8 nucleotides matching TRBD2. This CDR3 comprises 17 residues. CDR1 and CDR2 (germline): LNHDA, SQIVND (reference sequence). Trimming removed 3 bases from V and 8 bases from J; junction bases left unmatched: 15. The CDR3 is CASSIRWASGSGYEQFF. Written as DNA, the CDR3 is TGTGCCAGTAGTATTCGGTGGGCCAGCGGGAGCGGCTATGAGCAGTTCTTC.

This clone was counted between two and nine times. The V gene is TRBV7-3, the J gene TRBJ2-3, with a possible D match to TRBD2 (5 bases). Germline assignment: CDR1 SGHTA and CDR2 FQGTGA. CDR3 length equals 14 residues. The V end lost 1 base, the J end lost 0 bases, and 5 bases lay between the germline ends. Here the CDR3 DNA reads TGTGCCAGCAGCTTAAGAGGGAGCACAGATACGCAGTATTTT. Residues: CASSLRGSTDTQYF.

The chain employs TRBV2 and TRBJ2-7; 9 positions match TRBD1. V trimming: 4 bases; J trimming: 4 bases; junction bases outside the gene matches: 5. This CDR3 has 14 amino acids. Germline lookup yields CDR1 SNHLY and CDR2 FYNNEI. The CDR3 protein is CASSARDRVYEQYF. The CDR3 DNA sequence: TGTGCCAGCAGTGCCCGGGACAGGGTGTACGAGCAGTACTTC.

This rearrangement joins TRBV7-8 to TRBJ2-7, with D possibly called TRBD1 or TRBD2 (6 bases each). The germline V gene encodes CDR1 SGHVS and CDR2 FQNEAQ. The CDR3 is 15 residues long. Trimming removed 2 bases from V and 1 base from J, with 12 bases in between. CDR3 amino acids: CASSLNRDSSYEQYF. The CDR3 nucleotides read TGTGCCAGCAGCTTAAACAGGGACTCGTCCTACGAGCAGTACTTC.

V and J are TRBV23-1 and TRBJ2-3, with D possibly being TRBD2 (7 bases). TRBV23-1 is known as an ORF, though its function is uncertain. V was trimmed by 8 bases and J by 2 bases, leaving 17 bases between them. The CDR3 covers 15 residues. The CDR3 protein is CASPGASGDTDTQYF. DNA for the CDR3: TGCGCCAGCCCGGGGGCCAGCGGGGACACAGATACGCAGTATTTT.

The CDR3 nucleotides read TGTGCCAGCAGTTACAGGGGGGGTTCTGAAGCTTTCTTT. It codes for CASSYRGGSEAFF. The chain recombines TRBV2 with TRBJ1-1, with 8 bases lining up with TRBD1. Germline V CDR1 and CDR2: SNHLY, FYNNEI. The CDR3 has 13 amino acids. Trimming at V came to 5 bases and at J to 6 bases, leaving 5 bases not matched to a gene.